A single sample gave rise to the 14 T cell receptor beta chains below, sequenced in a study of blood T cell repertoires in COVID-19. Clones were read by immunoSEQ multiplex PCR, and TCRdb kept only the in-frame ones, dropping some. The sample lists under 300,000 clones, over 70% occurring once. The sample comprised PBMCs or T cells enriched from blood (not recorded which). Receptors were obtained from a woman aged 40 to 50 who had been exposed to COVID-19.

The chain links TRBV11-2 to TRBJ2-7, with D hard to call. CDR1 and CDR2 (germline): SGHAT, FQNNGV. The V end lost 3 bases, the J end lost 5 bases, and 5 bases lay between the germline ends. The CDR3 is 11 amino acids. DNA for the CDR3: TGTGCCAGCAGCTTCCTCCACGAGCAGTACTTC. Amino acids: CASSFLHEQYF.

The rearrangement uses TRBV7-2 and TRBJ1-2; 8 nucleotides agree with TRBD1. J gave up 3 bases and V 5 bases, and 5 bases lay outside the gene matches. This CDR3 has 14 amino acids. Per the germline V gene, CDR1 is SGHTA and CDR2 is FQGNSA. CDR3 in DNA: TGTGCCAGCAGCCCACCGGGACAGGACTATGGCTACACCTTC. Translating gives CASSPPGQDYGYTF.

A single count supports this clone. The rearrangement links TRBV6-5 to TRBJ1-2; 9 positions agree with TRBD1. The CDR3 length is 13 residues. The germline gives CDR1 MNHEY, CDR2 SVGAGI. Trimming at V came to 4 bases and at J to 6 bases, leaving 3 bases not matched to a gene. DNA of the CDR3: TGTGCCAGCAGTTGGACAGGGGACGATGGCTACACCTTC. Its translation: CASSWTGDDGYTF.

This clone appeared once. The V and J genes are TRBV30 and TRBJ2-3; perhaps TRBD1 as D (5 bases). The germline V gene encodes CDR1 GTSNPN and CDR2 SVGIG (reference sequence). V was pared by 1 base and J by 3 bases, with 14 bases between. CDR3 length equals 15 residues. The CDR3 sequence: CAWSGVAPGTDTQYF. DNA for the CDR3: TGTGCCTGGAGTGGGGTGGCCCCAGGGACAGATACGCAGTATTTT.

This sequence joins TRBV30 and TRBJ1-2, with unresolved D. The CDR3 spans 19 residues. Trimming took 2 bases from V and 4 from J, leaving 29 bases between them. Germline assignment: CDR1 GTSNPN and CDR2 SVGIG (reference sequence). The CDR3 sequence: CAWSFSAVLGTKVRYGYTF. The CDR3 nucleotides read TGTGCCTGGAGTTTTTCCGCCGTCCTAGGCACCAAGGTGCGCTATGGCTACACCTTC.

The chain joins TRBV27 to TRBJ1-1, with 8 bases aligning to TRBD1. The ends lost 4 bases at V and 5 bases at J; junction bases unmatched: 6. The CDR3 spans 14 residues. Germline V CDR1 and CDR2: MNHEY, SMNVEV (reference sequence). CDR3 protein: CASSSDRVWTEAFF. The CDR3 DNA is TGTGCCAGCAGTTCGGACAGGGTTTGGACTGAAGCTTTCTTT.

The chain uses TRBV18 and TRBJ2-2, with D uncertain. The V and J ends lost 6 bases and 1 base respectively, with 12 bases between them. CDR1 and CDR2 (germline): KGHSH, LQKENI. The CDR3 contains 15 residues. The CDR3 coding sequence is TGTGCCAGCTCCCCGTCCGTAAAGAACACCGGGGAGCTGTTTTTT. It yields the protein CASSPSVKNTGELFF.

The chain is built from TRBV5-6 and TRBJ1-1, with a tentative D call TRBD1 (5 bases). Germline V gene data show CDR1 as SGHDT and CDR2 as YYEEEE. V lost 0 bases to trimming and J lost 10 bases, with 22 bases between them. The CDR3 is made up of 16 amino acids. The CDR3: CASSLETAGNPYPAFF. The CDR3 coding sequence is TGTGCCAGCAGCTTGGAGACAGCGGGGAACCCCTACCCAGCTTTCTTT.

Details on this clone: One base away lies a much larger clone, so this may be a sequencing read error. The chain recombines TRBV5-4 with TRBJ2-7; no reliable D call. Germline V gives CDR1 SGHNT, CDR2 YYREEE (reference sequence). There are 13 residues in the CDR3. Trimming left V 0 bases short and J 0 bases short, with 4 bases between. Here the CDR3 reads CASSLGSSYEQYF. CDR3 DNA: TGTGCCAGCAGCTTGGGCAGCTCCTACGAGCAGTACTTC.

The rearrangement uses TRBV29-1 and TRBJ2-5; TRBD1 matches 9 bases. CDR1 and CDR2 from the germline V gene are SQVTM and ANQGSEA. This CDR3 has 18 residues. The J segment lost 5 bases and the V segment lost 0 bases, leaving 16 bases of the junction unmatched. The CDR3 nucleotides read TGCAGCGTTGAAGATCTGGGGGACAGGGCAGGAACTGTGGAGACCCAGTACTTC. Its translation: CSVEDLGDRAGTVETQYF.

The V and J genes are TRBV14 and TRBJ1-2; no clear D. CDR3 length: 15 amino acids. Deletions cut 4 bases from V and 3 bases from J, with 15 bases between. Germline V CDR1 and CDR2: SGHDN, FVKESK. DNA of the CDR3: TGTGCCAGCAGCCCCCCCCTAGGCCGCGACTATGGCTACACCTTC. The encoded protein is CASSPPLGRDYGYTF.

This clone was seen a few times. The CDR3 nucleotides read TGTGCCAGCTCACAGGGGCCCTCGGGCACTGAAGCTTTCTTT. Its protein product is CASSQGPSGTEAFF. The rearrangement uses TRBV18 and TRBJ1-1; D possibly corresponds to TRBD1 (5 bases). This CDR3 has 14 amino acids. V gave up 4 bases and J gave up 4 bases, with 13 bases separating them. Germline values: CDR1 KGHSH, CDR2 LQKENI.

The V call is TRBV7-8, the J call TRBJ1-5; 8 bases agree with TRBD1. Germline loops: CDR1 SGHVS, CDR2 FQNEAQ. The CDR3 is made up of 17 amino acids. V lost 1 base, J lost 0 bases, and 5 bases stayed unmatched. The CDR3 sequence: CASSLVYRGTSNQPQHF. CDR3 nucleotide sequence: TGTGCCAGCAGCTTAGTTTACAGGGGGACTAGCAATCAGCCCCAGCATTTT.

The rearrangement uses TRBV9 and TRBJ2-1; D gene unclear. Germline V CDR1 and CDR2: SGDLS, YYNGEE. This CDR3 is 16 amino acids long. V lost 0 bases to trimming and J lost 2 bases, with 12 bases between them. Here the CDR3 reads CASSVDPAITYNEQFF. In nucleotides, the CDR3 is TGTGCCAGCAGCGTAGACCCAGCGATAACCTACAATGAGCAGTTCTTC. The variable domain in full, completed from reference TRBV9 and TRBJ2-1, reads DSGVTQTPKHLITATGQRVTLRCSPRSGDLSVYWYQQSLDQGLQFLIQYYNGEERAKGNILERFSAQQFPDLHSELNLSSLELGDSALYFCASSVDPAITYNEQFFGPGTRLTVL.